Presented here are 29 T cell receptor beta chains from one specimen sequenced in a study of molecular identifiers for immune sequencing clone quantification. A single record per CDR3 protein comes from TCRdb applying MiXCR to the PCR reads. The sample shows approximately 670,000 distinct CDR3 sequences, less than 20% of them seen only once. Sequencing input: naive CD8+ T cells from blood, with Jurkat cell RNA spiked in. Subset denoted: FACS-sorted CD8+CD4-CCR7+CD45RA+ naive T cells. Source of these receptors: a human donor in good health. Some libraries in this study had Jurkat cell RNA spiked in.

This clonotype has a count of ten or more. The rearrangement uses TRBV28 and TRBJ1-2; 8 nucleotides agree with TRBD1. The CDR3 is 24 amino acids. Trimming removed 4 bases from V and 4 bases from J; junction bases left unmatched: 35. The germline gives CDR1 MDHEN, CDR2 SYDVKM. CDR3: CASSSPSGGEGNRGGYLESYGYTF. The CDR3 nucleotides are TGTGCCAGCAGTTCCCCGTCCGGGGGCGAGGGGAACAGGGGGGGGTACTTGGAGAGCTATGGCTACACCTTC.

This clonotype was observed many times. J is TRBJ2-1 and V is TRBV24-1, with no clear D. Trimming took 1 base from V and 5 from J, leaving 8 bases between them. The germline V gene has CDR1 KGHDR and CDR2 SFDVKD. There are 14 residues in the CDR3. DNA of the CDR3: TGTGCCACCAGTGATTTAAGTCTTGACAATGAGCAGTTCTTC. This encodes CATSDLSLDNEQFF.

This clonotype has only one observation. The chain is built from TRBV4-3 and TRBJ2-7, with D tentatively TRBD2 (6 bases). Between the trimmed V and J ends, which lost 1 base and 0 bases, there was a span of 16 bases. CDR1 is LGHNA and CDR2 is YSLEER in the germline V gene. The CDR3 extends over 17 amino acids. CDR3 amino acids: CASSQGLAGFSSYEQYF. The CDR3 DNA is TGCGCCAGCAGCCAAGGACTGGCGGGATTTAGCTCCTACGAGCAGTACTTC.

The genes are TRBV11-3 and TRBJ2-1; D remains ambiguous. With 6 bases removed from V and 0 bases from J, the gap between germline ends came to 12 bases. The CDR3 has 15 residues. Germline CDR1 is SGHNT and CDR2 is YENEEA. CDR3 protein: CASSRNPRSYNEQFF. The DNA for the CDR3 is TGTGCCAGCAGTCGCAATCCCCGCTCCTACAATGAGCAGTTCTTC.

V gene TRBV12-3 or TRBV12-4 combines with J gene TRBJ2-2, with TRBD1 identical over 7 bases. J lost 1 base, V lost 5 bases, and 4 bases had no gene match. The length of the CDR3 is 15 residues. The CDR3 coding sequence is TGTGCCAGCAGTCCGGACAGGCTGAACACCGGGGAGCTGTTTTTT. Residues: CASSPDRLNTGELFF.

As regards this clonotype: This could be a read error, since a much larger clone is one nucleotide away. V gene TRBV4-1 combines with J gene TRBJ2-1, with TRBD2 matching over 9 bases. Germline V CDR1 and CDR2: MGHRA, YSYEKL. This CDR3 is 17 amino acids long. The CDR3 bases are TGCGCCGGCAGTCGCAGGGAGCTAGCGGGATCATACAATGAGCAGTTCTTC. This encodes CAGSRRELAGSYNEQFF.

This clonotype was seen ten or more times. This sequence joins TRBV29-1 and TRBJ2-7, with D perhaps matching TRBD1 (6 bases). This CDR3 has 16 residues. In germline, CDR1 is SQVTM, CDR2 ANQGSEA. The V and J ends lost 2 bases and 3 bases respectively, with 20 bases between them. The CDR3 sequence is CSVERRGAGAYYEQYF. In DNA, the CDR3 is TGCAGCGTTGAAAGGAGAGGGGCAGGGGCTTACTACGAGCAGTACTTC.

This clonotype was counted ten times or more. CDR3 loop: CASRFTSGRAVVLNEQFF. For the CDR3, the DNA is TGTGCCAGCAGGTTCACTAGCGGGAGGGCCGTGGTTCTGAATGAGCAGTTCTTC. This chain links TRBV11-2 with TRBJ2-1, with 13 bases matching TRBD2. Germline CDR1 and CDR2: SGHAT and FQNNGV. With 6 bases clipped from V and 7 bases from J, the junction kept 15 bases outside the gene matches. CDR3 length equals 18 residues.

This clonotype showed up many times. This chain links TRBV4-1 with TRBJ2-7; D is perhaps TRBD2 (6 bases). Trimming took 1 base from V and 0 from J, leaving 10 bases between them. Per germline, CDR1 MGHRA and CDR2 YSYEKL. There are 15 residues in the CDR3. This CDR3 reads CASSQGLAHSYEQYF. DNA of the CDR3: TGCGCCAGCAGCCAAGGGCTAGCGCACTCCTACGAGCAGTACTTC.

This clonotype has only a few counts. The rearrangement links TRBV5-5 to TRBJ2-2, with D possibly TRBD2 on 5 matching bases. Germline V gives CDR1 SGHKS, CDR2 YYEKEE (reference sequence). This CDR3 is built from 16 residues. Trimming took 0 bases from V and 6 from J, leaving 15 bases between them. This chain's CDR3 is CASSLGTGRYAGELFF. The CDR3 DNA reads as TGTGCCAGCAGCTTGGGGACTGGCAGGTACGCCGGGGAGCTGTTTTTT. The variable domain in full, with the rest retrieved from reference TRBV5-5 and TRBJ2-2, is DAGVTQSPTHLIKTRGQQVTLRCSPISGHKSVSWYQQVLGQGPQFIFQYYEKEERGRGNFPDRFSARQFPNYSSELNVNALLLGDSALYLCASSLGTGRYAGELFFGEGSRLTVL.

In its sample, this clonotype was seen many times. This rearrangement joins TRBV19 to TRBJ1-5; D uncertain. Germline CDR1 and CDR2: LNHDA and SQIVND (reference sequence). V lost 3 bases, J lost 6 bases, and 15 bases lay in between. This CDR3 comprises 15 residues. CDR3 sequence: CASSIIGILGQPQHF. The CDR3 nucleotides are TGTGCCAGTAGTATTATTGGGATTTTGGGTCAGCCCCAGCATTTT. Complete variable domain (other parts from reference TRBV19 and TRBJ1-5): DGGITQSPKYLFRKEGQNVTLSCEQNLNHDAMYWYRQDPGQGLRLIYYSQIVNDFQKGDIAEGYSVSREKKESFPLTVTSAQKNPTAFYLCASSIIGILGQPQHFGDGTRLSIL.

This clonotype came up many times. The V gene is TRBV7-9, the J gene TRBJ2-5; perhaps TRBD2 as D (6 bases). Trimming removed 0 bases from V and 2 bases from J, with 13 bases in between. The CDR3 runs 16 residues. Germline V gene lookup returns CDR1 SEHNR and CDR2 FQNEAQ (reference sequence). CDR3 protein: CASSLAASVTQETQYF. CDR3 sequence (DNA): TGTGCCAGCAGCTTAGCGGCTAGCGTAACTCAAGAGACCCAGTACTTC. Full variable domain (outside the CDR3, taken from reference TRBV7-9 and TRBJ2-5): DTGVSQNPRHKITKRGQNVTFRCDPISEHNRLYWYRQTLGQGPEFLTYFQNEAQLEKSRLLSDRFSAERPKGSFSTLEIQRTEQGDSAMYLCASSLAASVTQETQYFGPGTRLLVL.

Notes on this clonotype: A much more abundant neighbour one base away suggests this may be a read error. The CDR3 carries no conserved terminal phenylalanine or tryptophan, so it likely arises from a read error. This chain links TRBV2 with TRBJ2-3; 13 bases match TRBD2. V lost 4 bases, J lost 1 base, and 5 bases stayed unmatched. Germline assignment: CDR1 SNHLY and CDR2 FYNNEI. This CDR3 region has 17 residues. The CDR3 DNA sequence: TGTGCCAGCAGTGGGACTAGCGGGAGACGGGGCACAGATACGCAGTATTCT. As protein: CASSGTSGRRGTDTQYS.

This clonotype was seen at least ten times. The CDR3 coding sequence is TGCGCCAGCAGCAGGAACAGGGTTGGGGAGACCCAGTACTTC. This gives the protein CASSRNRVGETQYF. V usage is TRBV5-1 and J usage is TRBJ2-5; tentative D call: TRBD1 (6 bases). Germline V lookup: CDR1 SGHRS, CDR2 YFSETQ. This CDR3 region has 14 residues. Trimming removed 4 bases at V and 5 bases at J, with 15 bases between.

This chain links TRBV13 with TRBJ2-2; tentative D call: TRBD1 (6 bases). V was cut by 5 bases and J by 0 bases, with 10 bases left in between. Per germline, CDR1 PRHDT and CDR2 FYEKMQ (reference sequence). The CDR3 is 15 residues long. CDR3 DNA sequence: TGTGCCAGCAGCCCCCGGACAGCGAACACCGGGGAGCTGTTTTTT. The encoded protein is CASSPRTANTGELFF.

A word on this clonotype: A clone one base away is much larger, so this may be a read error. V is TRBV9 and J is TRBJ2-3, with 7 bases lining up with TRBD2. Unmatched junction bases numbered 8, after V lost 3 bases and J lost 4 bases. Germline CDR1 and CDR2: SGDLS and YYNGEE. The CDR3 is 15 amino acids. The CDR3 here is CASSDGGSAADTQYF. The CDR3 DNA follows: TGTGCCAGCAGCGATGGCGGGAGCGCTGCAGATACGCAGTATTTT.

This clonotype came up many times. The CDR3 here is CASSFRGALSYEQYF. The CDR3 bases are TGTGCCAGCAGTTTCAGGGGGGCTTTATCCTACGAGCAGTACTTC. This chain connects TRBV28 to TRBJ2-7; D is possibly TRBD1 (7 bases). The CDR3 has 15 residues. V lost 3 bases and J lost 1, with 13 bases in between. Germline loops: CDR1 MDHEN, CDR2 SYDVKM.

This clonotype was picked up many times. The chain couples TRBV18 to TRBJ1-1, with D possibly matching TRBD1 (6 bases). With 2 bases removed from V and 0 bases from J, the gap between germline ends came to 13 bases. CDR1 KGHSH and CDR2 LQKENI come from the germline V gene. The CDR3 runs to 16 residues. CDR3 sequence (DNA): TGTGCCAGCTCACCAGACTCGGACAGACTGAACACTGAAGCTTTCTTT. Its protein product is CASSPDSDRLNTEAFF.

Notes on this clonotype: It may be a read error: a sequence one base away is much more abundant. This chain uses TRBV7-2 with TRBJ2-7, with unresolved D. Germline-derived CDR1 and CDR2 are SGHTA and FQGNSA. This CDR3 is built from 15 residues. The CDR3 reads CASSLGGPGTYEQHF. CDR3 sequence (DNA): TGTGCCAGCAGCTTAGGAGGACCAGGCACTTACGAGCAGCACTTC. Drawing the rest from reference TRBV7-2 and TRBJ2-7, the complete variable domain is GAGVSQSPSNKVTEKGKDVELRCDPISGHTALYWYRQSLGQGLEFLIYFQGNSAPDKSGLPSDRFSAERTGGSVSTLTIQRTQQEDSAVYLCASSLGGPGTYEQHFGPGTRLTVT.

This clonotype was observed many times. J is TRBJ2-3 and V is TRBV27; 10 bases are shared with TRBD2. Germline values: CDR1 MNHEY, CDR2 SMNVEV (reference sequence). Trimming at V came to 4 bases and at J to 3 bases, leaving 4 bases not matched to a gene. CDR3 length: 15 amino acids. The DNA of the CDR3 is TGTGCCAGCAGTTCCGGGACTAGCGATACAGATACGCAGTATTTT. As protein: CASSSGTSDTDTQYF.

This clonotype was recorded at least ten times. This chain connects TRBV2 to TRBJ2-7; D gene ambiguous. The CDR3 sequence is 14 residues long. The germline CDR1 and CDR2 sequences are SNHLY and FYNNEI. V dropped 2 bases and J dropped 1 base, with 9 bases sitting between them. CDR3 bases: TGTGCCAGCAGTGAAAGGGCGGCATCCTACGAGCAGTACTTC. The encoded protein is CASSERAASYEQYF.

This clonotype was seen many times. The chain couples TRBV7-6 to TRBJ1-1; D remains unclear. The V end lost 5 bases, the J end lost 1 base, and 8 bases lay between the germline ends. CDR1 SGHVS and CDR2 FNYEAQ come from the germline V gene. The CDR3 contains 13 residues. CDR3 sequence reads: CASSHTENTEAFF. The CDR3 DNA sequence: TGTGCCAGCAGCCACACAGAGAACACTGAAGCTTTCTTT.

This clonotype occurred many times. V gene TRBV6-5 combines with J gene TRBJ1-2, with TRBD1 matching over 7 bases. CDR3 size: 17 residues. Germline V gene lookup returns CDR1 MNHEY and CDR2 SVGAGI. Trimming at V came to 2 bases and at J to 3 bases, leaving 12 bases not matched to a gene. The CDR3 nucleotides read TGTGCCAGCAGTTACGGGGATCAGACAGGGTACGACTATGGCTACACCTTC. Translation gives CASSYGDQTGYDYGYTF.

This clonotype has a count of ten or more. The chain is built from TRBV14 and TRBJ2-7; 8 bases map to TRBD1. CDR3 length: 15 amino acids. Looked up from germline, CDR1 is SGHDN and CDR2 is FVKESK. With 5 bases clipped from V and 2 bases from J, the junction kept 8 bases outside the gene matches. CDR3 amino acids: CASSSADRVPYEQYF. CDR3 in DNA: TGTGCCAGCAGCTCCGCGGACAGGGTTCCCTACGAGCAGTACTTC.

This clonotype was counted ten times or more. The V gene is TRBV12-5, the J gene TRBJ1-1; no definite D call. Per the germline V gene, CDR1 is LGHNT and CDR2 is FRNRAP. The CDR3 totals 18 residues. V dropped 3 bases and J dropped 2 bases, with 22 bases sitting between them. CDR3 sequence (DNA): TGTGCTAGTGGTTTCCCGGACCGACGGGCGGGCGGTAACACTGAAGCTTTCTTT. This codes for CASGFPDRRAGGNTEAFF.

The CDR3 protein is CAWSVAASTDTQYF. CDR3 nucleotide sequence: TGTGCCTGGAGTGTTGCGGCTAGCACAGATACGCAGTATTTT. This chain connects TRBV30 to TRBJ2-3; D not resolved. CDR3 length: 14 amino acids. The ends were cut back, 0 bases at V and 0 bases at J, with 7 bases in the middle. Germline lookup yields CDR1 GTSNPN and CDR2 SVGIG (reference sequence).

The CDR3 DNA follows: TGTGCCAGCAGTAAAAGGGGTGGGGTGAACACTGAAGCTTTCTTT. Translated, it gives CASSKRGGVNTEAFF. The rearrangement links TRBV25-1 to TRBJ1-1, with a weak D call TRBD1 (5 bases). V was trimmed by 5 bases and J by 0 bases, leaving 13 bases between them. CDR1 MGHDK and CDR2 SYGVNS come from the germline V gene. The CDR3 totals 15 residues.

This clonotype was observed at least ten times. The CDR3 loop is CASSLIVGRGWWTEAFF. CDR3 nucleotides: TGTGCCAGCAGCTTAATAGTAGGCAGGGGCTGGTGGACTGAAGCTTTCTTT. The V call is TRBV7-9, the J call TRBJ1-1; D perhaps matches TRBD1 (6 bases). V was pared by 2 bases and J by 5 bases, with 21 bases between. Germline assignment: CDR1 SEHNR and CDR2 FQNEAQ (reference sequence). This CDR3 region has 17 residues.

There are many counts of this clonotype. The chain couples TRBV27 to TRBJ2-7; the D gene could be TRBD1 or TRBD2 (5 bases each). The germline CDR1 and CDR2 sequences are MNHEY and SMNVEV (reference sequence). This CDR3 has 16 amino acids. V lost 0 bases, J lost 0 bases, and 12 bases lay in between. The chain's CDR3 is CASSLSAAGSSYEQYF. The CDR3 DNA sequence: TGTGCCAGCAGTTTATCGGCGGCAGGGAGCTCCTACGAGCAGTACTTC.